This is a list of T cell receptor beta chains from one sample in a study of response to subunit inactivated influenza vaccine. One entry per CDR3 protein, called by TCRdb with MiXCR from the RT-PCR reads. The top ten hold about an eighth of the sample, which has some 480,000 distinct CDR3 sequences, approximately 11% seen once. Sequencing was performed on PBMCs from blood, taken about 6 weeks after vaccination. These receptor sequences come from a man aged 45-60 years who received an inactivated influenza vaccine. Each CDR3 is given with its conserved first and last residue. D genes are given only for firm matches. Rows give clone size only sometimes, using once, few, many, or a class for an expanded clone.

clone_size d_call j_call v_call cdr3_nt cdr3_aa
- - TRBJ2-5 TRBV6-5 TGTGCCAGCAGTTACTCGTATCGGGACACCGAGGGTAGACCCCAGTACTTC CASSYSYRDTEGRPQYF
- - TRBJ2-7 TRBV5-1 TGCGCCAGCACCCTGGGTGAAGGGATTGGGGCCTACGAGCAGTACTTC CASTLGEGIGAYEQYF
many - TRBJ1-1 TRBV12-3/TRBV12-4 TGTGCCAGTGCCCTTGGGGGGGGCACTGAAGCTTTCTTT CASALGGGTEAFF
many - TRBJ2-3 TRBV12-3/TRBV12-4 TGTGCCAGCAGTTTCGGGGGATTGGGAGATACGCAGTATTTT CASSFGGLGDTQYF
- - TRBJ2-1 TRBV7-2 TGTGCCAGTACCCCCCCTGGGACACACTACAATGAGCAGTTCTTC CASTPPGTHYNEQFF
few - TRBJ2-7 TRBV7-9 TGTGCCAGCAGCGTACAGGGAGCCGAGCAGTACTTC CASSVQGAEQYF
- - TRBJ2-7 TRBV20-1 TGCAGTGCTAGAGGTCCGGGACAACCTTTCTACGAGCAGTACTTC CSARGPGQPFYEQYF
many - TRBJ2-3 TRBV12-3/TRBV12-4 TGTGCCAGCAGTTTTTCTGGGGGTCTTAGCACAGATACGCAGTATTTT CASSFSGGLSTDTQYF
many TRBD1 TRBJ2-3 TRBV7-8 TGTGCCAGCCTGCAGACAGGGAGCACAGATACGCAGTATTTT CASLQTGSTDTQYF
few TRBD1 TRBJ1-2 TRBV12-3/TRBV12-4 TGTGCCAGCAGTTCCGGACAGGGATATTCAGCTAACTATGGCTACACCTTC CASSSGQGYSANYGYTF
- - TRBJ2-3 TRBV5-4 TGTGCCAGCAGCTTGGGACTACCCGAGCAGTATTTT CASSLGLPEQYF
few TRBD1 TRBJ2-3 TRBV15 TGTGCCACCAGCAGAGATCCGGGGACAGGGGGCACAGATACGCAGTATTTT CATSRDPGTGGTDTQYF
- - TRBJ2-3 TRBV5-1 TGCGCCAGCAGCTTGGTGACGTCAGCTAGCACAGATACGCAGTATTTT CASSLVTSASTDTQYF
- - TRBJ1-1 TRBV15 TGTGCCACCAGCACGACAGTACCCGAAGGGACTTTCTTT CATSTTVPEGTFF
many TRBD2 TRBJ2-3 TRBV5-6 TGTGCCAGCAGCCTCGGACTAGGCCTAACCCTGGGTACGCAGTATTTT CASSLGLGLTLGTQYF
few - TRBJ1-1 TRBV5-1 TGCGCCAGCAGCTTGGGGGACATCGCGAACACTGAAGCTTTCTTT CASSLGDIANTEAFF
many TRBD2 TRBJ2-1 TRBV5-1 TGCGCCAGCAGCTTACCGGGACTAGGGTCGGACAATGAGCAGTTCTTC CASSLPGLGSDNEQFF
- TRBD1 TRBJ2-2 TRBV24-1 TGTGCCACCAGTGATGGGGACAGTTACACCGGGGAGCTGTTTTTT CATSDGDSYTGELFF
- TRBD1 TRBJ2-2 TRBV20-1 TGCAGTGCTAGAGCGGGACAGGGCACCGGGGAGCTGTTTTTT CSARAGQGTGELFF
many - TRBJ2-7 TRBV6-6 TGTGCCAGCAGTTACGGGCAGAACTACGAGCAGTACTTC CASSYGQNYEQYF
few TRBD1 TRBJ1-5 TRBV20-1 TGCAGTGCTCAACAGGGGGGGAGCAATCAGCCCCAGCATTTT CSAQQGGSNQPQHF
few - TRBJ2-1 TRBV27 TGTGCCAGCAGTTCTGCGGACAGATTCTACAATGAGCAGTTCTTC CASSSADRFYNEQFF
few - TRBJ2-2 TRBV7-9 TGTGCCAGCATCGCCGGGGGGAACACCGGGGAGCTGTTTTTT CASIAGGNTGELFF
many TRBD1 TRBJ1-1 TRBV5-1 TGCGCCAGCAGCTCTACAGGGGCGCGGACTGAAGCTTTCTTT CASSSTGARTEAFF
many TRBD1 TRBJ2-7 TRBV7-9 TGTGCCAGCAGCTTAGGTAGAAGGGGACAGGGGATCCACGAGCAGTACTTC CASSLGRRGQGIHEQYF
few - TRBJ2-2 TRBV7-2 TGTGCCAGCCACCTAGATGGATTGACCGGGGAGCTGTTTTTT CASHLDGLTGELFF
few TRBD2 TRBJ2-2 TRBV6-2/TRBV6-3 TGTGCCAGCAGAAACGGCCTAGCGGCGAACACCGGGGAGCTGTTTTTT CASRNGLAANTGELFF
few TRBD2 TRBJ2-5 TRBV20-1 TGCAGTGCTTTTGGGACTAGCGGGTTTGAGACCCAGTACTTC CSAFGTSGFETQYF
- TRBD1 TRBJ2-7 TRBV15 TGTGCCACCAGTACCGGGACAGGGCGCTACGAGCAGTACTTC CATSTGTGRYEQYF
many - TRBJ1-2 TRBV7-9 TGTGCCAGCAGCGGCGACGACCGTAGGGGCTACACCTTC CASSGDDRRGYTF
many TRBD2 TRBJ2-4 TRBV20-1 TGCAGTGCTCGGACTAGCGGAAAAAACATTCAGTACTTC CSARTSGKNIQYF
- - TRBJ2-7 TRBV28 TGTGCCAGCAGTTTATTCGTGGGAGGGGGTCGCGAGCAGTACTTC CASSLFVGGGREQYF
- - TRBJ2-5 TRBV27 TGTGCCAGCAGTCTCAGGGGCCTCGGATACGGCCAAGAGACCCAGTACTTC CASSLRGLGYGQETQYF
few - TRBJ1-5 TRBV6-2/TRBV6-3 TGTGCCAGCAGTTCGGGGGGCTATCAGCCCCAGCATTTT CASSSGGYQPQHF
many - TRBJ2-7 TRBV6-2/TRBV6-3 TGTGCCAGCAGGGGGACGGACGCCGGCCTCGAGCAGTACTTC CASRGTDAGLEQYF
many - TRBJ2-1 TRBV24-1 TGTGCCACCAGTGCCAGTTGGAATGAGCAGTTCTTC CATSASWNEQFF
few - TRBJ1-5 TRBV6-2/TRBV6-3 TGTGCCAGCAGTTACTCGACGCAGAGCGGCAATCAGCCCCAGCATTTT CASSYSTQSGNQPQHF
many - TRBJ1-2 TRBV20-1 TGCAGTGCTAGCCTGACAGGTCCCTATGGCTACACCTTC CSASLTGPYGYTF
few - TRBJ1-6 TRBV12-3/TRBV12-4 TGTGCCAGCAGTTTAGTTGCTGGTTTTGATTCACCCCTCCACTTT CASSLVAGFDSPLHF
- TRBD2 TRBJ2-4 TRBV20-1 TGCAGTGCTAGTCCTAGCGGGGCTGACATTCAGTACTTC CSASPSGADIQYF
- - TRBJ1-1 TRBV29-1 TGCAGCGTTGACAGGGCGGTGAACACTGAAGCTTTCTTT CSVDRAVNTEAFF
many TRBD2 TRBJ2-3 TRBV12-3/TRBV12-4 TGTGCCAGCAGTTTAACGGCTAGCGGGGTGAGCACAGATACGCAGTATTTT CASSLTASGVSTDTQYF
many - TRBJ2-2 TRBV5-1 TGCGCCAGCAGCTTGTTAACCGGGGAGCTGTTTTTT CASSLLTGELFF
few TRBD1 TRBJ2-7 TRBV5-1 TGCGCCAGCAGCTTTCGGACAGGGGTGGTCTACGAGCAGTACTTC CASSFRTGVVYEQYF
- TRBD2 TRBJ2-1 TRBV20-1 TGCAGTGCTAGATCTAGCGGGAGCTTTAGTGAGCAGTTCTTC CSARSSGSFSEQFF
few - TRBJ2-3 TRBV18 TGTGCCAGCTCACCACCCGGGACTGTTGCAGATACGCAGTATTTT CASSPPGTVADTQYF
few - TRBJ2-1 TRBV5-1 TGCGCCAGCAGCTTGATAGGGGGGCTGTCGTACAATGAGCAGTTCTTC CASSLIGGLSYNEQFF
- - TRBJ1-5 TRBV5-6 TGTGCCAGCAGCTTGTTGGGGGCTAGCAATCAGCCCCAGCATTTT CASSLLGASNQPQHF
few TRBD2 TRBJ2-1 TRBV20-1 TGCAGTGCCGGGACTAGCGGGAGGAAAGGGAGCAATGAGCAGTTCTTC CSAGTSGRKGSNEQFF
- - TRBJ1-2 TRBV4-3 TGCGCCAGCAGCAGAACACTCTCCCCCTATGGCTACACCTTC CASSRTLSPYGYTF
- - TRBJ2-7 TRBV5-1 TGCGCCAGCAGTAACGACCCCCTCAGCGAGCAGTACTTC CASSNDPLSEQYF
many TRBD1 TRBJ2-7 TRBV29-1 TGCAGCGTAGGGGGACAGGCCAGCAAGTCCTACGAGCAGTACTTC CSVGGQASKSYEQYF
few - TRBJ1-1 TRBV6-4 TGTGCCAGCAGTCTAAGCGGGGTGCGCATGAACACTGAAGCTTTCTTT CASSLSGVRMNTEAFF
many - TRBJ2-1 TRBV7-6 TGTGCCAGCAGCTCACAGGGAGCCAAGCAGTTCTTC CASSSQGAKQFF